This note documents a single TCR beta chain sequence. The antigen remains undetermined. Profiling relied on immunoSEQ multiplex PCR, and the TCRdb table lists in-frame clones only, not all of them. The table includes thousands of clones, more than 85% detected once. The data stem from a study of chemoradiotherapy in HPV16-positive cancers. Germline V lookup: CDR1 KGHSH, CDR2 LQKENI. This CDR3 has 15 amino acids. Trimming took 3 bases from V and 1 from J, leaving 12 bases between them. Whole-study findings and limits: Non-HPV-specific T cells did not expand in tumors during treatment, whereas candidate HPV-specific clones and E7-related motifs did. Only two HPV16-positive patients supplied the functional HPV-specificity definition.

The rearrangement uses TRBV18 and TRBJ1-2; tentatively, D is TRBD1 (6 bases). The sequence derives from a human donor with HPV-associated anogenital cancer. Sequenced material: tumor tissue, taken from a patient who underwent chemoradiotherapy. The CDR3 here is CASSPPGTNNYGYTF. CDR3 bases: TGTGCCAGCTCACCCCCCGGGACAAATAACTATGGCTACACCTTC.